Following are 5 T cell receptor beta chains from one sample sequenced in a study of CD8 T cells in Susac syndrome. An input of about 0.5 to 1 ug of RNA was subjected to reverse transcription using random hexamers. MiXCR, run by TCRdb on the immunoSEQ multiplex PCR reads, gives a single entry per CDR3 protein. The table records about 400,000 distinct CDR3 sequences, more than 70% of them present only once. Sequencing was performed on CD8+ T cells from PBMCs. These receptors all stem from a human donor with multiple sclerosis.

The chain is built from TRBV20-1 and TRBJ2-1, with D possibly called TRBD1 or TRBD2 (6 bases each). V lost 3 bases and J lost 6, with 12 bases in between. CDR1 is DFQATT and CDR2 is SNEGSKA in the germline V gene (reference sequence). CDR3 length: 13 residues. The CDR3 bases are TGCAGTGCTAGTAGGGGGGAGTCCAATGAGCAGTTCTTC. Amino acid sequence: CSASRGESNEQFF.

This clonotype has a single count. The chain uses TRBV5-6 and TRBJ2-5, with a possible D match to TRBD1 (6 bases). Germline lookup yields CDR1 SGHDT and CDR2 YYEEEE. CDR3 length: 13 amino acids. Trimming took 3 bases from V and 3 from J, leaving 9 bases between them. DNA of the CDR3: TGTGCCAGCAGCTGGGCAGGGGAAGAGACCCAGTACTTC. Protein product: CASSWAGEETQYF.

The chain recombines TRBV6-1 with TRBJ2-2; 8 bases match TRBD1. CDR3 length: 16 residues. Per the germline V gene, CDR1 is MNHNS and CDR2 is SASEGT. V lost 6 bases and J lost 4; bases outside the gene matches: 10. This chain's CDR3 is CASRTWTGSFTGELFF. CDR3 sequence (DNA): TGTGCCAGCAGGACATGGACAGGGTCCTTCACCGGGGAGCTGTTTTTT.

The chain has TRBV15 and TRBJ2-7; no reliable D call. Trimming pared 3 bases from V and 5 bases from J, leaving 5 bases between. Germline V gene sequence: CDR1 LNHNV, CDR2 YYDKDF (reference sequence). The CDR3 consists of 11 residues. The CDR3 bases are TGTGCCACCAGCAGTGGTCACGAGCAGTACTTC. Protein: CATSSGHEQYF.

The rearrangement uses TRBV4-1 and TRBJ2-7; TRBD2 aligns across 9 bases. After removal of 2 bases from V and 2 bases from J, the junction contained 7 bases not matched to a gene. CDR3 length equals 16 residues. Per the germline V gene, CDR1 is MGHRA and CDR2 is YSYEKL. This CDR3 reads CASSQQRGDITYEQYF. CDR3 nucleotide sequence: TGCGCCAGCAGCCAACAGCGGGGGGATATCACCTACGAGCAGTACTTC.